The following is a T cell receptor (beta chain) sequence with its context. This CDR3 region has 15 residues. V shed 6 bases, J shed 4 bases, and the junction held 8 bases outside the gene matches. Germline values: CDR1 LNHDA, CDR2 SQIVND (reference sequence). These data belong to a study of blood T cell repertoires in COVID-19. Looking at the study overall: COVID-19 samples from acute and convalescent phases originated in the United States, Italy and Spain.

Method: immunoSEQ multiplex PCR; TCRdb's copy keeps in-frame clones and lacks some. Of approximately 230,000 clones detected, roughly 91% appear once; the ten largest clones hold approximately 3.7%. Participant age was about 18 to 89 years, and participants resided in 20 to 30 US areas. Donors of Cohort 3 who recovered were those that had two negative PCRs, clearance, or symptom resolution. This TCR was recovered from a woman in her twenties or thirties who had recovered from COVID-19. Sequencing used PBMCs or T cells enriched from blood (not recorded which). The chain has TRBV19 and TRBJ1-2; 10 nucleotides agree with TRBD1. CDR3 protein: CASRTGQGVGYGYTF. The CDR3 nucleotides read TGTGCCAGTAGAACTGGACAGGGGGTCGGCTATGGCTACACCTTC.